This T cell receptor beta chain was captured by sequencing in a study of early stage breast cancer tumors. Looking at the study overall: Samples were sequenced at approximately 9-fold average coverage. Study-wide points: Tumors had roughly 2.6-fold higher T cell density than normal breast. Comparing each tissue with blood distinguished tumor from normal in about 85% of the 16 patients.

Method: immunoSEQ multiplex PCR; TCRdb's copy keeps in-frame clones and lacks some. The table records roughly 56,000 clones, about 83% of them present only once. On this clone itself: Its antigen is not known.

This CDR3 comprises 17 residues. CDR1 and CDR2 from the germline V gene are SGHVS and FNYEAQ. Trimming pared 3 bases from V and 0 bases from J, leaving 18 bases between. This chain uses TRBV7-6 with TRBJ2-7; TRBD2 might be the D (6 bases). The sample taken for sequencing was blood. The origin of this receptor is a person aged 30-39 years with breast cancer. The CDR3 region has the DNA TGTGCCAGCAGCTTTAGCGGTTGGGGTAGCGGCTCCTACGAGCAGTACTTC. It codes for CASSFSGWGSGSYEQYF.